The sequence of this T cell receptor (beta chain) was determined in a study of molecular identifiers for immune sequencing clone quantification. This CDR3 has 13 residues. V shed 7 bases and J 0 bases; nucleotides not matched to a gene: 2. Turning to this clonotype: Since a much larger clone is just one base distant, this may be a read error. No conserved phenylalanine or tryptophan is present at the end of the CDR3, so a read error is the likely explanation.

TCRdb ran MiXCR on the PCR reads and lists one entry per CDR3 protein. The top ten hold about 0.73% of the sample, which has more than 550,000 distinct CDR3 sequences, roughly 23% seen once. Material: naive CD8+ T cells from blood, with Jurkat cell RNA spiked in. Noted subset: FACS-sorted CD8+CD4-CCR7+CD45RA+ naive T cells. The sequence came from a human donor in good health. Some libraries in this study had Jurkat cell RNA spiked in. J is TRBJ2-5 and V is TRBV12-3 or TRBV12-4; 7 bases are shared with TRBD2. For the CDR3, the DNA is TGTGCCAGCACAGCGGGGTACCAAGAGACCCAGTACTAC. This gives the protein CASTAGYQETQYY.